These 7 T cell receptor beta chains originate from one sample sequenced in a study of T cells in lung cancer brain metastases. The repertoire was sequenced with immunoSEQ multiplex PCR; TCRdb's copy has only in-frame clones and lacks some. The table has 460 or so clones, around 87% seen once. Sequencing was carried out using tumor tissue from a brain metastasis. The receptors shown here come from a man between 65 and 80 years old with non-small cell lung cancer that had spread to the brain.

The chain employs TRBV29-1 and TRBJ2-7; D call uncertain. Germline V gives CDR1 SQVTM, CDR2 ANQGSEA. The V end lost 5 bases, the J end lost 0 bases, and 11 bases lay between the germline ends. The CDR3 totals 13 residues. The DNA for the CDR3 is TGCAGCGTTTACGCAGGCCGCTCCTACGAGCAGTACTTC. Its protein product is CSVYAGRSYEQYF.

This clone appeared once. This chain uses TRBV18 with TRBJ1-1, with D perhaps TRBD1 (5 bases). Deletions cut 0 bases from V and 6 bases from J, with 14 bases between. CDR3 length equals 15 residues. Looked up from germline, CDR1 is KGHSH and CDR2 is LQKENI. DNA of the CDR3: TGTGCCAGCTCACCACCGGGTCTGGGGCGGGCTGAAGCTTTCTTT. It is translated as CASSPPGLGRAEAFF.

The chain recombines TRBV4-1 with TRBJ2-2, with 11 bases matching TRBD1. J gave up 7 bases and V 8 bases, and 6 bases lay outside the gene matches. The germline V gene encodes CDR1 MGHRA and CDR2 YSYEKL. The CDR3 length is 14 residues. The CDR3 sequence: CASRDRGFVGELFF. The CDR3 region has the DNA TGCGCCAGCCGGGACAGGGGGTTCGTCGGGGAGCTGTTTTTT.

The chain carries TRBV11-3 and TRBJ2-1; no clear D gene. Trimming took 5 bases from V and 7 from J, leaving 15 bases between them. CDR3 length: 14 amino acids. CDR1 is SGHNT, CDR2 YENEEA, per germline. CDR3 protein: CASSKNVASNEQFF. The CDR3 DNA reads as TGTGCCAGCAGCAAGAATGTAGCCTCAAATGAGCAGTTCTTC.

The genes are TRBV7-9 and TRBJ1-2; no definite D call. Germline V gene sequence: CDR1 SEHNR, CDR2 FQNEAQ (reference sequence). V was clipped by 2 bases and J by 0 bases, with 1 base between them. The CDR3 has 12 residues. CDR3 residues: CASSLTNYGYTF. CDR3 bases: TGTGCCAGCAGCTTAACTAACTATGGCTACACCTTC.

This chain links TRBV11-2 with TRBJ1-2; 10 bases align to TRBD1. With 5 bases clipped from V and 4 bases from J, the junction kept 4 bases outside the gene matches. Germline loops: CDR1 SGHAT, CDR2 FQNNGV. The CDR3 totals 14 residues. CDR3 in amino acids: CASSAGQGTYGYTF. CDR3 nucleotides: TGTGCCAGCAGCGCGGGACAGGGGACCTATGGCTACACCTTC.

V is TRBV2 and J is TRBJ1-4, with TRBD1 as a possible D gene (5 bases). Trimming pared 7 bases from V and 7 bases from J, leaving 16 bases between. The germline CDR1 and CDR2 sequences are SNHLY and FYNNEI. The CDR3 has 14 amino acids. The CDR3 coding sequence is TGTGCCAGCACCACGGGACTTGCGGGTGAAAAACTGTTTTTT. Translated: CASTTGLAGEKLFF.